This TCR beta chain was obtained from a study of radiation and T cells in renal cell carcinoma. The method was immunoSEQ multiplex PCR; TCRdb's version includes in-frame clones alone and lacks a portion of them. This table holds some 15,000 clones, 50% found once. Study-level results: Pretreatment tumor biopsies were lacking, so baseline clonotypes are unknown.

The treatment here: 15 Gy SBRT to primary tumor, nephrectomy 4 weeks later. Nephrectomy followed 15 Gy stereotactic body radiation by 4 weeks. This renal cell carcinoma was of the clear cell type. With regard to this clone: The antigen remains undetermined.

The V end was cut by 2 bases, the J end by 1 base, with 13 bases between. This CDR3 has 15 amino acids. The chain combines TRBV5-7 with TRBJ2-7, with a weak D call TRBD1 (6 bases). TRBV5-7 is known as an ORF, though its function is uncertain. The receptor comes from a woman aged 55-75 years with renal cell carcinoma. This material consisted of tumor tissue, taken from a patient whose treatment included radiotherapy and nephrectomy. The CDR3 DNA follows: TGTGCCAGCAGCTTACCGGGGACACCTTCCTACGAGCAGTACTTC. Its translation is CASSLPGTPSYEQYF.